The 27 T cell receptor beta chains below all came from one sample that was sequenced in a study of T-cell reconstitution after alpha-beta-depleted transplantation in children. Unique molecular identifiers were incorporated during preparation of the TCRbeta library. TCRdb re-called the PCR reads through MiXCR, storing one row per CDR3 protein. The sample shows fewer than 550,000 distinct CDR3 sequences, 9.5% to 13% of them seen only once. Sequencing was performed on PBMCs from the stem cell graft donor, taken from the stem cell graft. Every receptor here comes from a human donor who donated a stem cell graft to a child with acute myeloid leukemia.

This clonotype was recorded many times. The CDR3 here is CASSLDGGNYNEQFF. The CDR3, as DNA: TGCGCCAGCAGCTTGGACGGAGGAAACTACAATGAGCAGTTCTTC. The V and J genes are TRBV5-1 and TRBJ2-1, with D possibly matching TRBD2 (5 bases). Trimming pared 0 bases from V and 3 bases from J, leaving 10 bases between. The CDR3 consists of 15 residues. Germline-derived CDR1 and CDR2 are SGHRS and YFSETQ. The full variable domain, its missing parts supplied by reference TRBV5-1 and TRBJ2-1, is KAGVTQTPRYLIKTRGQQVTLSCSPISGHRSVSWYQQTPGQGLQFLFEYFSETQRNKGNFPGRFSGRQFSNSRSEMNVSTLELGDSALYLCASSLDGGNYNEQFFGPGTRLTVL.

This clonotype was counted many times. The chain joins TRBV5-1 to TRBJ2-3, with D possibly called TRBD1 or TRBD2 (5 bases each). The CDR3 sequence is 15 residues long. Trimming shortened V by 6 bases and J by 5 bases, and 19 bases separated the two germline ends. CDR1 and CDR2 (germline): SGHRS, YFSETQ. This CDR3 is CASTYTPGPGDTQYF. The CDR3 coding sequence is TGCGCCAGCACCTATACCCCGGGACCGGGAGATACGCAGTATTTT.

V and J are TRBV25-1 and TRBJ1-1, with unresolved D. The CDR3 sequence is 13 residues long. Trimming cost V 7 bases and J 5 bases, with 14 bases left between them. Per the germline V gene, CDR1 is MGHDK and CDR2 is SYGVNS. The DNA of the CDR3 is TGTGCCAGCATGGAGTCGGGGAGAACTGAAGCTTTCTTT. It encodes CASMESGRTEAFF.

This clonotype turned up a few times. V usage is TRBV6-2 or TRBV6-3 and J usage is TRBJ2-6; D perhaps matches TRBD1 (5 bases). Germline assignment: CDR1 MNHEY and CDR2 SVGEGT. The V and J ends lost 4 bases and 2 bases respectively, with 15 bases between them. The CDR3 consists of 17 residues. In DNA, the CDR3 is TGTGCCAGCAGTTCGCAGGGATTCCCTCCTGGGGCCAACGTCCTGACTTTC. Protein product: CASSSQGFPPGANVLTF.

This clonotype was detected a few times. The rearrangement uses TRBV12-3 or TRBV12-4 and TRBJ1-2; 10 bases fit TRBD1. This CDR3 has 14 amino acids. The junction had 4 bases not matched to a gene; V was cut back by 5 bases and J by 4 bases. The CDR3 loop reads CASSTTGGFYGYTF. CDR3 nucleotide sequence: TGTGCCAGCAGTACGACAGGGGGCTTCTATGGCTACACCTTC.

In nucleotides, the CDR3 is TGTGCCAGCAGCTACAGGTGGGAGGCAGATACGCAGTATTTT. This encodes CASSYRWEADTQYF. The rearrangement joins TRBV5-5 to TRBJ2-3, with D possibly TRBD2 on 6 matching bases. V was pared by 3 bases and J by 4 bases, with 12 bases between. CDR3 length equals 14 residues. Germline CDR1 SGHKS, CDR2 YYEKEE (reference sequence).

V is TRBV18 and J is TRBJ2-1; D might be TRBD1 (6 bases). Per the germline V gene, CDR1 is KGHSH and CDR2 is LQKENI. CDR3 size: 15 residues. Trimming took 3 bases from V and 2 from J, leaving 11 bases between them. CDR3 nucleotides: TGTGCCAGCTCACCCTACAGGGACCCCTACAATGAGCAGTTCTTC. This encodes CASSPYRDPYNEQFF.

The V and J genes are TRBV20-1 and TRBJ2-3; D unresolved. This CDR3 has 14 amino acids. The germline V gene has CDR1 DFQATT and CDR2 SNEGSKA (reference sequence). Trimming shortened V by 3 bases and J by 0 bases, and 10 bases separated the two germline ends. The CDR3, as DNA: TGCAGTGCTAGTCCCCATCCTAGCACAGATACGCAGTATTTT. This translates into CSASPHPSTDTQYF.

This clonotype was recorded many times. The chain couples TRBV5-1 to TRBJ2-7; the D is unclear. With 0 bases removed from V and 3 bases from J, the gap between germline ends came to 16 bases. Germline lookup yields CDR1 SGHRS and CDR2 YFSETQ. CDR3 length: 16 residues. The CDR3 reads CASSLEGPRAGYEQYF. The DNA for the CDR3 is TGCGCCAGCAGCTTGGAAGGACCCCGGGCCGGCTACGAGCAGTACTTC.

The sample holds a few counts of this clonotype. The gene calls are TRBV29-1 and TRBJ2-5; D is possibly TRBD1 or TRBD2 (5 bases each). Germline assignment: CDR1 SQVTM and CDR2 ANQGSEA. The CDR3 is made up of 17 amino acids. V was cut by 5 bases and J by 3 bases, with 25 bases left in between. The CDR3, as DNA: TGCAGCGTTTTCCCCCCTACTAGGACAACTCTAGAAGAGACCCAGTACTTC. The encoded protein is CSVFPPTRTTLEETQYF.

The chain is built from TRBV12-3 or TRBV12-4 and TRBJ2-3; 9 bases fit TRBD2. V gave up 1 base and J gave up 4 bases; unmatched junction bases: 3. The CDR3 length is 15 residues. This CDR3 is CASSLGLADADTQYF. The DNA of the CDR3 is TGTGCCAGCAGTTTAGGACTAGCGGACGCAGATACGCAGTATTTT.

The sample holds many counts of this clonotype. The chain couples TRBV30 to TRBJ1-4, with D hard to call. The CDR3 sequence is 15 residues long. Deletions cut 0 bases from V and 7 bases from J, with 15 bases between. Germline CDR1 and CDR2: GTSNPN and SVGIG (reference sequence). The CDR3 is CAWSVLEGSGEKLFF. The CDR3 region has the DNA TGTGCCTGGAGTGTACTAGAGGGTTCCGGTGAAAAACTGTTTTTT. The full variable domain, in which reference TRBV30 and TRBJ1-4 provide the parts outside the CDR3, is SQTIHQWPATLVQPVGSPLSLECTVEGTSNPNLYWYRQAAGRGLQLLFYSVGIGQISSEVPQNLSASRPQDRQFILSSKKLLLSDSGFYLCAWSVLEGSGEKLFFGSGTQLSVL.

The CDR3 region has the DNA TGTGCCAGCAGCTCTGACAGGGTTACCGGGGAGCTGTTTTTT. This translates into CASSSDRVTGELFF. This chain links TRBV7-9 with TRBJ2-2, with 7 bases identical to TRBD1. The length of the CDR3 is 14 residues. V lost 4 bases, J lost 5 bases, and 4 bases stayed unmatched. Germline-derived CDR1 and CDR2 are SEHNR and FQNEAQ (reference sequence). Supplemented by reference TRBV7-9 and TRBJ2-2, the full variable domain reads DTGVSQNPRHKITKRGQNVTFRCDPISEHNRLYWYRQTLGQGPEFLTYFQNEAQLEKSRLLSDRFSAERPKGSFSTLEIQRTEQGDSAMYLCASSSDRVTGELFFGEGSRLTVL.

The rearrangement links TRBV6-5 to TRBJ2-2; D not certain. The germline gives CDR1 MNHEY, CDR2 SVGAGI. V lost 2 bases, J lost 7 bases, and 8 bases lay in between. This CDR3 is 13 amino acids long. DNA of the CDR3: TGTGCCAGCAGTTACCGCCCCAACGGGGAGCTGTTTTTT. This translates into CASSYRPNGELFF.

This clonotype was recorded many times. This chain connects TRBV7-8 to TRBJ2-1, with 7 bases aligning to TRBD1. The CDR3 has 15 amino acids. V shed 5 bases, J shed 4 bases, and the junction held 8 bases outside the gene matches. CDR1 is SGHVS, CDR2 FQNEAQ, per germline. This CDR3 is CASSQTGTEYNEQFF. Written as DNA, the CDR3 is TGTGCCAGCAGCCAGACCGGGACAGAGTACAATGAGCAGTTCTTC.

This clonotype has only a few counts. The chain recombines TRBV20-1 with TRBJ2-1; unclear D gene. The V end was cut by 7 bases, the J end by 0 bases, with 16 bases between. The CDR3 is 15 residues long. From germline, CDR1 is DFQATT and CDR2 SNEGSKA (reference sequence). The CDR3 DNA sequence: TGCAGTGTCTGGTCGGCTATTAGCTCCTACAATGAGCAGTTCTTC. It yields the protein CSVWSAISSYNEQFF.

This clonotype was seen ten or more times. The chain combines TRBV9 with TRBJ2-1, with D possibly being TRBD1 or TRBD2 (5 bases each). Trimming cost V 4 bases and J 5 bases, with 22 bases left between them. The CDR3 consists of 17 residues. Germline assignment: CDR1 SGDLS and CDR2 YYNGEE. As DNA, the CDR3 is TGTGCCAGCAGCCCACGACCCCCGGGGCACTTTAACAATGAGCAGTTCTTC. Amino acid sequence: CASSPRPPGHFNNEQFF.

There are a few counts of this clonotype. The chain uses TRBV4-3 and TRBJ2-1, with 7 bases lining up with TRBD2. Germline V lookup: CDR1 LGHNA, CDR2 YSLEER. V shed 0 bases, J shed 5 bases, and the junction held 7 bases outside the gene matches. There are 16 residues in the CDR3. This CDR3 reads CASSQEWPGLDNEQFF. Written as DNA, the CDR3 is TGCGCCAGCAGCCAAGAATGGCCAGGACTAGACAATGAGCAGTTCTTC.

This clonotype has a count of ten or more. J is TRBJ1-1 and V is TRBV7-8; unclear D gene. Germline lookup yields CDR1 SGHVS and CDR2 FQNEAQ. V was cut by 1 base and J by 4 bases, with 4 bases left in between. The CDR3 covers 12 residues. This CDR3 is CASSLDITEAFF. The CDR3 region has the DNA TGTGCCAGCAGCTTAGATATCACTGAAGCTTTCTTT.

In this sample, this clonotype turned up a few times. The chain joins TRBV29-1 to TRBJ2-3; TRBD2 matches 7 bases. V was pared by 6 bases and J by 4 bases, with 4 bases of the junction left unmatched. In germline, CDR1 is SQVTM, CDR2 ANQGSEA. This CDR3 has 12 amino acids. CDR3 sequence: CSVERGADTQYF. The DNA for the CDR3 is TGCAGCGTGGAACGGGGGGCAGATACGCAGTATTTT.

This clonotype has just a few counts. The chain employs TRBV11-2 and TRBJ1-1; D not certain. This CDR3 region has 13 residues. The V gene's germline CDR1 is SGHAT and CDR2 FQNNGV. V was clipped by 5 bases and J by 11 bases, with 18 bases between them. The CDR3 coding sequence is TGTGCCAGCAGCCCGATTTATACATCGGAGGCTTTCTTT. Its translation is CASSPIYTSEAFF. The full variable domain, with the rest looked up from reference TRBV11-2 and TRBJ1-1, is EAGVAQSPRYKIIEKRQSVAFWCNPISGHATLYWYQQILGQGPKLLIQFQNNGVVDDSQLPKDRFSAERLKGVDSTLKIQPAKLEDSAVYLCASSPIYTSEAFFGQGTRLTVV.

In this sample, this clonotype turned up a few times. The chain has TRBV20-1 and TRBJ2-5; tentatively, D is TRBD2 (6 bases). The CDR3 is made up of 14 amino acids. CDR1 is DFQATT, CDR2 SNEGSKA, per germline (reference sequence). With 3 bases removed from V and 2 bases from J, the gap between germline ends came to 13 bases. CDR3 DNA: TGCAGTGCTAGGTCCGGGGAGGAACAAGAGACCCAGTACTTC. Translating gives CSARSGEEQETQYF.

The rearrangement uses TRBV5-6 and TRBJ2-1; possibly TRBD1 for D (5 bases). Trimming took off 4 bases at V and 4 bases at J, with 18 bases between the two ends. The CDR3 contains 16 residues. Germline V CDR1 and CDR2: SGHDT, YYEEEE. The chain's CDR3 is CASSPKRGPRYNEQFF. CDR3 sequence (DNA): TGTGCCAGCAGCCCCAAAAGGGGCCCCCGATACAATGAGCAGTTCTTC.

In its sample, this clonotype was seen many times. The J gene is TRBJ2-5, the V gene TRBV11-1; perhaps TRBD2 as D (6 bases). The CDR3 length is 17 residues. CDR1 SGHAT and CDR2 FQDESV come from the germline V gene (reference sequence). The germline V and J ends were trimmed by 2 bases and 1 base, with 17 bases remaining between them. The CDR3 DNA follows: TGTGCCAGCAGCTTAAAATCTACGCATAGCGGCCAAGAGACCCAGTACTTC. Its translation: CASSLKSTHSGQETQYF.

CDR3: CASSLLEGAETQYF. CDR3 sequence (DNA): TGTGCCAGCAGCTTGTTGGAGGGCGCGGAGACCCAGTACTTC. The J gene is TRBJ2-5, the V gene TRBV5-5; possible D gene TRBD2, 6 bases. The CDR3 runs to 14 residues. Germline V gives CDR1 SGHKS, CDR2 YYEKEE (reference sequence). The V gene lost 1 base and the J gene lost 5 bases, with 12 bases spanning the gap.

This chain connects TRBV12-3 or TRBV12-4 to TRBJ2-3; 8 bases match TRBD2. The CDR3 has 18 amino acids. After removal of 6 bases from V and 0 bases from J, the junction contained 14 bases not matched to a gene. The CDR3 sequence is CASSPESSGGPSTDTQYF. As DNA, the CDR3 is TGTGCCAGCAGCCCTGAGTCCAGCGGGGGACCAAGCACAGATACGCAGTATTTT.

As to this clonotype: At one end, the junction sequence differs from germline, possibly due to a read error. This chain connects TRBV20-1 to TRBJ2-2; 9 bases are shared with TRBD2. The germline CDR1 and CDR2 sequences are DFQATT and SNEGSKA (reference sequence). The CDR3 runs to 17 residues. CDR3 in amino acids: CCARDLLGTSSTGELFF. The CDR3 nucleotides read TGCTGTGCTAGAGATCTATTGGGGACTAGCAGCACCGGGGAGCTGTTTTTT.